This TCR beta chain was retrieved from a study of cytomegalovirus exposure and HLA in healthy donors. About the research overall: An earlier analysis found around 120 million unique TCR beta sequences from approximately 170 million T cells.

As concerns this clone: The target antigen is unknown.

PCR primers comprised 60 Vbeta and 13 Jbeta primers. Profiling relied on immunoSEQ multiplex PCR, and the TCRdb table lists in-frame clones only, not all of them. The sample shows roughly 90,000 clones, around four fifths of them seen only once. This CDR3 comprises 12 residues. Germline V lookup: CDR1 SGHRS, CDR2 YFSETQ. V was trimmed by 3 bases and J by 6 bases, leaving 9 bases between them. Study conclusions and caveats: Specificity of a few CMV-associated chains for CMV antigens was verified in vitro. The sole available immune exposure information was CMV serostatus.

The V call is TRBV5-1, the J call TRBJ1-1, with D perhaps matching TRBD1 (5 bases). Sequencing input: PBMCs. The origin of this receptor is a young man in good health and CMV-seropositive. The CDR3 is CASSSGTSEAFF. CDR3 nucleotides: TGCGCCAGCAGCTCCGGGACTTCTGAAGCTTTCTTT.